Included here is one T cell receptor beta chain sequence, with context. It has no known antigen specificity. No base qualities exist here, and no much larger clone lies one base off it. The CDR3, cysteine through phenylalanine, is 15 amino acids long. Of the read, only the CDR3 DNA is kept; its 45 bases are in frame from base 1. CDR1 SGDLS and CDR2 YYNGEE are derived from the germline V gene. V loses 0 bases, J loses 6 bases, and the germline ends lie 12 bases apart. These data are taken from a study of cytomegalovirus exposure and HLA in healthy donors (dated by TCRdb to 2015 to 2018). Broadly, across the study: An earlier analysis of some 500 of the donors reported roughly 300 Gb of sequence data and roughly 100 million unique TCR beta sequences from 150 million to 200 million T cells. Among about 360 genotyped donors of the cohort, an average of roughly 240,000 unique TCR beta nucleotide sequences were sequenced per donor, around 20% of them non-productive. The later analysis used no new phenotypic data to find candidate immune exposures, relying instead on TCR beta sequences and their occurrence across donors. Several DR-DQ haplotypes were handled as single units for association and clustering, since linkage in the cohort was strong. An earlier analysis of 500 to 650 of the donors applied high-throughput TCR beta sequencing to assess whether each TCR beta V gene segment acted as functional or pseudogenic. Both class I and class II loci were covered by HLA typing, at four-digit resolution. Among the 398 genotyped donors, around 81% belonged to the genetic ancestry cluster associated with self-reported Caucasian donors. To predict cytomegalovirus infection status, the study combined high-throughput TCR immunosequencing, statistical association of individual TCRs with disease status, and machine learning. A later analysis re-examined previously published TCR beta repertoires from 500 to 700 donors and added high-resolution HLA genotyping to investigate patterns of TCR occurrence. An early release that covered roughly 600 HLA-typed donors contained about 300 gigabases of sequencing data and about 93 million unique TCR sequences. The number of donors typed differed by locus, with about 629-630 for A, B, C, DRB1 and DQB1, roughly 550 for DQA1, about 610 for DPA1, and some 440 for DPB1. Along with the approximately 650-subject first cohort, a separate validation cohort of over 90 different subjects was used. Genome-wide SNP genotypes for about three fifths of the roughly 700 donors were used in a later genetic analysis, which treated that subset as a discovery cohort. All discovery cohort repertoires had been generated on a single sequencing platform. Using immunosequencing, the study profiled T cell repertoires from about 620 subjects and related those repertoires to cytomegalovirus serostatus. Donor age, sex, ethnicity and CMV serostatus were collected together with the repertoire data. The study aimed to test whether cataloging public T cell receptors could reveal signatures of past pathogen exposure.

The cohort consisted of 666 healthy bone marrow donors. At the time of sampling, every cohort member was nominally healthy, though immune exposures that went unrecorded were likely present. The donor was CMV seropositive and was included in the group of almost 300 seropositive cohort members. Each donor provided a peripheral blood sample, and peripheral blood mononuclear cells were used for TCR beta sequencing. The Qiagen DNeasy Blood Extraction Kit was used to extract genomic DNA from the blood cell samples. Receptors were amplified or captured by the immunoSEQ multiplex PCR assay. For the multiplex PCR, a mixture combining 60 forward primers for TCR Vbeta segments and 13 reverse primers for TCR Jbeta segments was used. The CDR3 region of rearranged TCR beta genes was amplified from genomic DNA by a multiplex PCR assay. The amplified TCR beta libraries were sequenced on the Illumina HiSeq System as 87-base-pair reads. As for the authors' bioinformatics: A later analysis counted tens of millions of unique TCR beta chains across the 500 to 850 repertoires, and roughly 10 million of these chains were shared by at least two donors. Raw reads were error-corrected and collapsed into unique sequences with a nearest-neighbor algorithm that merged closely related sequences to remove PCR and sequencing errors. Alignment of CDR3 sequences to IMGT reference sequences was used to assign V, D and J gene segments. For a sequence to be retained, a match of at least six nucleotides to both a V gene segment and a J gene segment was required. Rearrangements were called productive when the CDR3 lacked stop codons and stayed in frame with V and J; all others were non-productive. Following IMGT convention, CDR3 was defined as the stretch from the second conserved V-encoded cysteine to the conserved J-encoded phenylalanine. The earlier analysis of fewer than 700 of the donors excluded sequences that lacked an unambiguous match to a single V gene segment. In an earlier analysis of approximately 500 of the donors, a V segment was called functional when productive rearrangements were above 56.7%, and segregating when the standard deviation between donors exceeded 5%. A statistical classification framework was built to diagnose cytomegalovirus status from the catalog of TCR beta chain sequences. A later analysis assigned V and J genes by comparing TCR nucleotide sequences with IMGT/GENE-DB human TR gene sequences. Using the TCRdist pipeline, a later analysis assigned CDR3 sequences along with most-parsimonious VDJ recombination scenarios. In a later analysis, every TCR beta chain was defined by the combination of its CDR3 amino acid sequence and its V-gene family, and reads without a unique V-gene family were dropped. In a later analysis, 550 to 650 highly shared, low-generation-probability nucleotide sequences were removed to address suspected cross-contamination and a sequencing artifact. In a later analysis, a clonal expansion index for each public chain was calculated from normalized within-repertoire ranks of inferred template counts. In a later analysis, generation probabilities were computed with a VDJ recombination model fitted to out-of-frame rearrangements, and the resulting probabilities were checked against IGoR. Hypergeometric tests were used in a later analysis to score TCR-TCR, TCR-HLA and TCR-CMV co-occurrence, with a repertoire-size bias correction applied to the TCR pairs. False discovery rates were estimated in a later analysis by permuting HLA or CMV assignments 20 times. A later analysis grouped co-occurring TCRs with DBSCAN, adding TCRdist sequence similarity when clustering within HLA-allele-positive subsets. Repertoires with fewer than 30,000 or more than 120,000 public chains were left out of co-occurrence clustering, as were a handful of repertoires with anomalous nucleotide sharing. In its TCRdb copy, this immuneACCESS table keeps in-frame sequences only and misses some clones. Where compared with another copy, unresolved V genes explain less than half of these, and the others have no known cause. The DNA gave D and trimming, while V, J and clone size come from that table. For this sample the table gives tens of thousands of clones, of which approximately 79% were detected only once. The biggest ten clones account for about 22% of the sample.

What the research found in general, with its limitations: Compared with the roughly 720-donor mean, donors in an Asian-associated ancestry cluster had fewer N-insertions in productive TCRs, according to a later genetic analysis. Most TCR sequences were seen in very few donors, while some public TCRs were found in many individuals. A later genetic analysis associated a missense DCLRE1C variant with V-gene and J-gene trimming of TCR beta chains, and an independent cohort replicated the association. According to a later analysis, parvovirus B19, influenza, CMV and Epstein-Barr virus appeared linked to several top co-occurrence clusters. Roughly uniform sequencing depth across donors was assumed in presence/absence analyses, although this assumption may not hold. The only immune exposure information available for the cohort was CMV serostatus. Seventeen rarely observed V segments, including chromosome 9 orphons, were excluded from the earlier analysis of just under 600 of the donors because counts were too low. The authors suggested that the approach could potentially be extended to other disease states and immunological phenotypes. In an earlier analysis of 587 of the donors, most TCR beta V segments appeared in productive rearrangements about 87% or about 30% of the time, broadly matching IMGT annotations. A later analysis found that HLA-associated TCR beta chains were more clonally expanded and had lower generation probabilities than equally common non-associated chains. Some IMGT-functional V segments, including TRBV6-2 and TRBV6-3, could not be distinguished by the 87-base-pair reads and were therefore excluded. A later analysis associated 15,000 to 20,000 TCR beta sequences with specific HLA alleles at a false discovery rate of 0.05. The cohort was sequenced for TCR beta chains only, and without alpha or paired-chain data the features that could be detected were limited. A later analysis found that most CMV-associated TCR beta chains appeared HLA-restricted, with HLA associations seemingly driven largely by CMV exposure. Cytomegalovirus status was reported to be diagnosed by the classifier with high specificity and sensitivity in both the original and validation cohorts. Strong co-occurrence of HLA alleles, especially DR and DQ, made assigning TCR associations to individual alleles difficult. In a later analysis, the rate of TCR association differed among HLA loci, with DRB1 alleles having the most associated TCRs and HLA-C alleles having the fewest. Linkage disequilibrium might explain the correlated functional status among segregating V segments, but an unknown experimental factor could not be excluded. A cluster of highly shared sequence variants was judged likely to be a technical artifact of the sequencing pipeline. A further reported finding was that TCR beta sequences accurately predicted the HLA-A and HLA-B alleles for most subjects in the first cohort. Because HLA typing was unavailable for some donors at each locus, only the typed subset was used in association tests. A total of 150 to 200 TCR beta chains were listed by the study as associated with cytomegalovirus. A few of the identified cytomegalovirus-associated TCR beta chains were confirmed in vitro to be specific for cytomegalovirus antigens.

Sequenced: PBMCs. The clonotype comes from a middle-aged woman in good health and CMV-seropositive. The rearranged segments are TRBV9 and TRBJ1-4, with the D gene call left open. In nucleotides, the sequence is TGTGCCAGCAGCGTAGCCGTTGGCCGGGATGAAAAACTGTTTTTT. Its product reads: CASSVAVGRDEKLFF.